The present T cell receptor beta chain was sequenced within a study of cytomegalovirus exposure and HLA in healthy donors (dated by TCRdb to the late 2010s). Background for the entire study: An earlier analysis of 587 of the donors reported 276 Gb of sequence data and 117 million unique TCR beta sequences obtained from approximately 180 million T cells. Roughly 300 gigabases of sequencing data and tens of millions of unique TCR sequences made up an early release that covered 640 HLA-typed donors. Among the roughly 400 genotyped donors, about 85% belonged to the genetic ancestry cluster associated with self-reported Caucasian donors. The study was designed to test whether signatures of past pathogen exposure could be identified by cataloging public T cell receptors. The T cell repertoires of 550 to 850 subjects were profiled by immunosequencing and related to cytomegalovirus serostatus. Along with the approximately 700-subject first cohort, a separate validation cohort of over a hundred different subjects was used. To predict cytomegalovirus infection status, the study combined high-throughput TCR immunosequencing, statistical association of individual TCRs with disease status, and machine learning. To study patterns of TCR occurrence, a later analysis re-analyzed previously published TCR beta repertoires from just over 650 donors and added high-resolution HLA genotyping. Rather than drawing on any new phenotypic data, the later analysis identified candidate immune exposures from TCR beta sequences and the way those sequences occurred across donors. In an earlier analysis of 587 of the donors, high-throughput TCR beta sequencing was used to judge whether each TCR beta V gene segment behaved as functional or pseudogenic. Donor age, sex, ethnicity and CMV serostatus were compiled together with the repertoire data. A later genetic analysis used genome-wide SNP genotypes for about 60% of the roughly 700 donors, treating that subset as a discovery cohort. Every repertoire in the discovery cohort had been generated on one and the same sequencing platform. HLA typing covered class I and class II loci at four-digit resolution. The number of typed donors differed by locus: roughly 629-640 for A, B, C, DRB1 and DQB1; 500 to 550 for DQA1; 606 for DPA1; and 400 to 480 for DPB1. Because of strong linkage in the cohort, roughly five DR-DQ haplotypes were treated as single units for association and clustering. Among roughly 400 genotyped donors of the cohort, an average of approximately 240,000 unique TCR beta nucleotide sequences were sequenced per donor, around a sixth of them non-productive. Beyond this particular receptor, the publication reports: The sequencing pipeline was judged likely to have produced a cluster of highly shared sequence variants as a technical artifact. Because HLA typing was unavailable for some donors at each locus, only the typed subset was used in association tests. In vitro tests confirmed that three of the cytomegalovirus-associated TCR beta chains recognize cytomegalovirus antigens. The authors suggested that the approach could potentially be extended to other disease states and immunological phenotypes. A later analysis associated about 17,000 TCR beta sequences with specific HLA alleles at a false discovery rate of 0.05. The study gave a list of 150 to 200 TCR beta chains associated with cytomegalovirus. In a later analysis, HLA-associated TCR beta chains were found to be more clonally expanded and to have lower generation probabilities than equally common non-associated chains. Only TCR beta chains were sequenced in this cohort, and the absence of alpha or paired-chain data limited detectable features. Sequencing depth was assumed to be roughly uniform across donors in the presence/absence analyses, though that assumption may not hold. According to a later genetic analysis, donors in an Asian-associated ancestry cluster had fewer N-insertions in productive TCRs than the roughly 700-donor mean. Linkage disequilibrium might explain the correlated functional status among segregating V segments, but an unknown experimental factor could not be excluded. For the cohort, immune exposure information was limited to CMV serostatus. While some public TCRs were present in many individuals, most TCR sequences turned up only very rarely across donors. When HLA alleles, especially DR and DQ, strongly co-occurred, TCR associations were difficult to assign to individual alleles. In both the original and validation cohorts, the classifier was reported to diagnose cytomegalovirus status with high specificity and sensitivity. In a later analysis, the rate of TCR association differed among HLA loci, with DRB1 alleles having the most associated TCRs and HLA-C alleles having the fewest. About 15 rarely observed V segments, including chromosome 9 orphons, were excluded from the earlier analysis of several hundred of the donors because counts were too low. A later analysis reported that several top co-occurrence clusters appeared linked to parvovirus B19, influenza, CMV and Epstein-Barr virus. In a later genetic analysis, a missense DCLRE1C variant was associated with V-gene and J-gene trimming of TCR beta chains, and the association was replicated in an independent cohort. An earlier analysis of 587 of the donors showed that most TCR beta V segments appeared in productive rearrangements either about 87% or about 30% of the time, which broadly matched IMGT annotations. In a later analysis, most CMV-associated TCR beta chains were found to appear HLA-restricted, with HLA associations seemingly driven largely by CMV exposure. Some IMGT-functional V segments, including TRBV6-2 and TRBV6-3, could not be distinguished by the 87-base-pair reads and were therefore excluded. A further reported finding was that TCR beta sequences accurately predicted the HLA-A and HLA-B alleles for most subjects in the first cohort.

The cohort was made up of around 720 healthy bone marrow donors. At the time of sampling, all cohort members were nominally healthy, though unrecorded immune exposures were likely present. The donor was CMV seronegative and was included in the group of under 450 seronegative cohort members. A peripheral blood sample was provided by each donor, and peripheral blood mononuclear cells were used for TCR beta sequencing. Genomic DNA was extracted from the blood cell samples with the Qiagen DNeasy Blood Extraction Kit. This clone was observed once. This receptor's antigen is unknown. Base-call qualities are not available, and no considerably larger clone is one nucleotide away. The germline V end is reduced by 5 bases and the J end by 7 bases; junction bases left unmatched: 16. Spanning cysteine to phenylalanine, the CDR3 consists of 17 amino acids. Just the 51-base CDR3 DNA is kept, in frame starting at base 1. The germline V gene gives CDR1 as SGHTA and CDR2 as FQGNSA.

The library was generated by the immunoSEQ multiplex PCR assay. A mixture of 60 forward primers for TCR Vbeta segments and 13 reverse primers for TCR Jbeta segments was used in the multiplex PCR. The CDR3 region of rearranged TCR beta genes was amplified from genomic DNA by a multiplex PCR assay. Amplified TCR beta libraries were sequenced as 87-base-pair reads on the Illumina HiSeq System. Per the original workflow: A later analysis counted about 80 million unique TCR beta chains across the 640 or so repertoires, and 10 million to 11 million of these chains were shared by at least two donors. To remove PCR and sequencing errors, raw reads were error-corrected and collapsed into unique sequences using a nearest-neighbor algorithm that merged closely related sequences. Alignment of CDR3 sequences to IMGT reference sequences was used to assign V, D and J gene segments. For a sequence to be retained, at least a six-nucleotide match to both a V gene segment and a J gene segment was required. A rearrangement counted as productive if the CDR3 had no stop codons and remained in frame with V and J, and every other rearrangement counted as non-productive. CDR3 was defined by IMGT convention, running from the second conserved V-encoded cysteine to the conserved J-encoded phenylalanine. In an earlier analysis of around 540 of the donors, sequences lacking an unambiguous match to a single V gene segment were excluded. An earlier analysis of under 750 of the donors called V segments functional above 56.7% productive rearrangements and segregating when the between-donor standard deviation exceeded 5%. To diagnose cytomegalovirus status from the catalog of TCR beta chain sequences, a statistical classification framework was built. In a later analysis, V and J genes were assigned by comparing TCR nucleotide sequences against IMGT/GENE-DB human TR gene sequences. The TCRdist pipeline was used in a later analysis to assign CDR3 sequences and most-parsimonious VDJ recombination scenarios. In a later analysis, each TCR beta chain was defined by its CDR3 amino acid sequence together with its V-gene family, and reads without a unique V-gene family were excluded. As a way to deal with suspected cross-contamination and a sequencing artifact, a later analysis dropped 450 to 700 nucleotide sequences that were highly shared and had low generation probability. In a later analysis, a clonal expansion index was calculated for each public chain from normalized within-repertoire ranks of inferred template counts. Generation probabilities in a later analysis came from a VDJ recombination model fitted to out-of-frame rearrangements, and those results were checked against IGoR. Hypergeometric tests were used in a later analysis to score TCR-TCR, TCR-HLA and TCR-CMV co-occurrence, with a repertoire-size bias correction applied to the TCR pairs. False discovery rates were estimated in a later analysis by permuting HLA or CMV assignments 20 times. A later analysis grouped co-occurring TCRs with DBSCAN, adding TCRdist sequence similarity when clustering within HLA-allele-positive subsets. Co-occurrence clustering excluded repertoires with fewer than 30,000 or more than 120,000 public chains, plus five with anomalous nucleotide sharing. TCRdb took this table from immuneACCESS and kept in-frame rearrangements with V and J called. Such tables lack part of the clones; where checked against another copy, unresolved V genes explain under half of the gap, and the rest is unexplained. D and trimming come from the DNA, and the V and J calls and clone size come from that table. The sample table contains about 190,000 clones; only one count was recorded for under 85% of them. 1.5% to 2% of the sample goes to the ten largest clones.

The receptor was isolated from a woman aged 18-35 years in good health and CMV-seronegative. Sequencing input: PBMCs. Recombination connected TRBV7-2 to TRBJ2-1, with TRBD2 matching 8 junction bases. The nucleotide sequence reads TGTGCCAGCAGCCCCTTTGGGGCTACTAGCGGACTGAATGAGCAGTTCTTC. It translates to CASSPFGATSGLNEQFF.